This is a list of T cell receptor beta chains from one sample in a study of cytomegalovirus exposure and HLA in healthy donors. The repertoire was sequenced with immunoSEQ multiplex PCR; TCRdb's copy has only in-frame clones and lacks some. The repertoire holds 150,000 to 200,000 clones, about 90% seen once, with 3% in the top ten. The sequenced sample consisted of PBMCs. These receptors came from a woman younger than 35 in good health and CMV-seropositive. Each CDR3 is given with its conserved first and last residue. Fields, in order: V gene, D gene, clone size, J gene, CDR3 DNA, CDR3 protein. A D gene is named only where the DNA matches it firmly. Clone size appears in some rows only: once, few, many, or a class for an expanded clone.

v_gene: TRBV2
d_gene: TRBD2
abundance: NA
j_gene: TRBJ2-7
CDR3nt: TGTGCCAGCAGTGCCCTAGCGGGAGGGTACGAGCAGTACTTC
CDR3aa: CASSALAGGYEQYF

v_gene: TRBV7-9
d_gene: NA
abundance: NA
j_gene: TRBJ2-1
CDR3nt: TGTGCCAGCAGCTTAGGGGACACCTACAATGAGCAGTTCTTC
CDR3aa: CASSLGDTYNEQFF

v_gene: TRBV7-2
d_gene: NA
abundance: NA
j_gene: TRBJ2-7
CDR3nt: TGTGCCAGCAGCTTAGGGGCTAGCGTTTCCTACGAGCAGTACTTC
CDR3aa: CASSLGASVSYEQYF

v_gene: TRBV7-8
d_gene: TRBD2
abundance: NA
j_gene: TRBJ2-7
CDR3nt: TGTGCCAGCAGCGCCGGAGCTCGTAGCGGGTACTCCTACGAGCAGTACTTC
CDR3aa: CASSAGARSGYSYEQYF

v_gene: TRBV4-3
d_gene: TRBD2
abundance: once
j_gene: TRBJ2-1
CDR3nt: TGCGCCAGCAGCCAAGATGTAGAGCTAGCGGGCGGCAATGAGCAGTTCTTC
CDR3aa: CASSQDVELAGGNEQFF

v_gene: TRBV28
d_gene: TRBD1
abundance: NA
j_gene: TRBJ2-3
CDR3nt: TGTGCCAGCAGTTTTGCAGGACAGGCCACAGATACGCAGTATTTT
CDR3aa: CASSFAGQATDTQYF

v_gene: TRBV15
d_gene: NA
abundance: NA
j_gene: TRBJ1-2
CDR3nt: TGTGCCACCAGCAGACAGGATAACTATGGCTACACCTTC
CDR3aa: CATSRQDNYGYTF

v_gene: TRBV7-9
d_gene: NA
abundance: NA
j_gene: TRBJ2-1
CDR3nt: TGTGCCAGCAGCTTAAGTAGGCCTAGCAGCCCACTCGAGCAGTTCTTC
CDR3aa: CASSLSRPSSPLEQFF

v_gene: TRBV13
d_gene: TRBD2
abundance: NA
j_gene: TRBJ2-7
CDR3nt: TGTGCCAGCAGCTTGGCTCATACCGGGACTATCTTCTACGAGCAGTACTTC
CDR3aa: CASSLAHTGTIFYEQYF

v_gene: TRBV5-1
d_gene: NA
abundance: NA
j_gene: TRBJ2-6
CDR3nt: TGCGCCAGCAGCTTGATCCCAGGGGGAGGATCTGGGGCCAACGTCCTGACTTTC
CDR3aa: CASSLIPGGGSGANVLTF

v_gene: TRBV6-5
d_gene: TRBD1
abundance: once
j_gene: TRBJ1-4
CDR3nt: TGTGCCAGCAGTGGCCCGACAGGGGGCATTGAAAAACTGTTTTTT
CDR3aa: CASSGPTGGIEKLFF

v_gene: TRBV6-4
d_gene: NA
abundance: NA
j_gene: TRBJ2-7
CDR3nt: TGTGCCAGCAGTGACCCTAATGCACAGTTCTACGAGCAGTACTTC
CDR3aa: CASSDPNAQFYEQYF

v_gene: TRBV6-5
d_gene: TRBD1
abundance: NA
j_gene: TRBJ1-3
CDR3nt: TGTGCCAGCAGTCAGGACAGGGCTGGAAACACCATATATTTT
CDR3aa: CASSQDRAGNTIYF

v_gene: TRBV6-5
d_gene: TRBD1
abundance: NA
j_gene: TRBJ2-7
CDR3nt: TGTGCCAGCAGTTACTCGAACAGGGGGCTGGCCGAGCAGTACTTC
CDR3aa: CASSYSNRGLAEQYF

v_gene: TRBV7-2
d_gene: NA
abundance: NA
j_gene: TRBJ2-7
CDR3nt: TGTGCCAGCCGTCGGGGAGGCTACGAGCAGTACTTC
CDR3aa: CASRRGGYEQYF

v_gene: TRBV15
d_gene: TRBD1
abundance: NA
j_gene: TRBJ2-7
CDR3nt: TGTGCCACCAGCCGGGACAGGGGGAACGAGCAGTACTTC
CDR3aa: CATSRDRGNEQYF

v_gene: TRBV2
d_gene: NA
abundance: once
j_gene: TRBJ1-1
CDR3nt: TGTGCCAGAGTACGACAGCCCAACACTGAAGCTTTCTTT
CDR3aa: CARVRQPNTEAFF

v_gene: TRBV27
d_gene: NA
abundance: NA
j_gene: TRBJ2-3
CDR3nt: TGTGCCAGCAGTCACAGTAGCACAGATACGCAGTATTTT
CDR3aa: CASSHSSTDTQYF

v_gene: TRBV7-9
d_gene: NA
abundance: NA
j_gene: TRBJ1-1
CDR3nt: TGTGCCAGCAGCTTTGCACAAACAGGGACTGAAGCTTTCTTT
CDR3aa: CASSFAQTGTEAFF

v_gene: TRBV2
d_gene: NA
abundance: NA
j_gene: TRBJ2-7
CDR3nt: TGTGCCAGCAGTGTCGCTGGGGGCGGCTACGAGCAGTACTTC
CDR3aa: CASSVAGGGYEQYF

v_gene: TRBV5-6
d_gene: NA
abundance: NA
j_gene: TRBJ2-7
CDR3nt: TGTGCCAGCAGCTTGGGACAGGTTAAGTACTTC
CDR3aa: CASSLGQVKYF

v_gene: TRBV21-1
d_gene: NA
abundance: NA
j_gene: TRBJ2-7
CDR3nt: TGTGCCAGCAGCAAAGCAAGTCAGTACGAGCAGTACTTC
CDR3aa: CASSKASQYEQYF

v_gene: TRBV27
d_gene: NA
abundance: NA
j_gene: TRBJ2-3
CDR3nt: TGTGCCAGCAGTTTATCTGGCCGTCGCACAGATACGCAGTATTTT
CDR3aa: CASSLSGRRTDTQYF

v_gene: TRBV4-2
d_gene: TRBD2
abundance: NA
j_gene: TRBJ2-7
CDR3nt: TGTGCCAGCAGCCAAGGTGGACTAGCGGGGGTAGCCTACGAGCAGTACTTC
CDR3aa: CASSQGGLAGVAYEQYF

v_gene: TRBV29-1
d_gene: NA
abundance: NA
j_gene: TRBJ1-3
CDR3nt: TGCAGCGTTGAAGATTCAGGGTCAGGAAACACCATATATTTT
CDR3aa: CSVEDSGSGNTIYF

v_gene: TRBV19
d_gene: TRBD1
abundance: NA
j_gene: TRBJ1-6
CDR3nt: TGTGCCAGTAGGCCTCAGGACAGGGGCCATAATTCACCCCTCCACTTT
CDR3aa: CASRPQDRGHNSPLHF

v_gene: TRBV28
d_gene: TRBD2
abundance: NA
j_gene: TRBJ2-3
CDR3nt: TGTGCCAGCAGTTTAATCTTCCCTAGCGGGCTAGCACGCACAGATACGCAGTATTTT
CDR3aa: CASSLIFPSGLARTDTQYF

v_gene: TRBV7-2
d_gene: NA
abundance: NA
j_gene: TRBJ2-7
CDR3nt: TGTGCCAGCAGCTTAGACGCGGGCGGTTTAGGCTACGAGCAGTACTTC
CDR3aa: CASSLDAGGLGYEQYF

v_gene: TRBV28
d_gene: TRBD2
abundance: NA
j_gene: TRBJ2-1
CDR3nt: TGTGCCAGCAGTCGACTAGCGGGAGGGAAGAATGAGCAGTTCTTC
CDR3aa: CASSRLAGGKNEQFF

v_gene: TRBV5-1
d_gene: TRBD2
abundance: NA
j_gene: TRBJ2-5
CDR3nt: TGCGCCAGCAGCTTGCCTAGCGGGGGGGTGGAGACCCAGTACTTC
CDR3aa: CASSLPSGGVETQYF

v_gene: TRBV6-1
d_gene: NA
abundance: NA
j_gene: TRBJ1-5
CDR3nt: TGTGCCAGCAGTGAAATAGCCCGGGGTCGGTATCAGCCCCAGCATTTT
CDR3aa: CASSEIARGRYQPQHF

v_gene: TRBV6-6
d_gene: TRBD1
abundance: NA
j_gene: TRBJ1-4
CDR3nt: TGTGCCAGCAGTTACACAGGGGGCCTTAATGAAAAACTGTTTTTT
CDR3aa: CASSYTGGLNEKLFF

v_gene: TRBV5-4
d_gene: TRBD2
abundance: NA
j_gene: TRBJ2-1
CDR3nt: TGTGCCAGCAGCTCTACCGGGACTAGCGGTTCCTACAATGAGCAGTTCTTC
CDR3aa: CASSSTGTSGSYNEQFF

v_gene: TRBV5-4
d_gene: TRBD1
abundance: NA
j_gene: TRBJ2-7
CDR3nt: TGTGCCAGCAGCGGTCGACAGGGCTACGAGCAGTACTTC
CDR3aa: CASSGRQGYEQYF

v_gene: TRBV6-5
d_gene: NA
abundance: NA
j_gene: TRBJ2-7
CDR3nt: TGTGCCAGCAGTTACTCCGCAGGAAGCTCCTACGAGCAGTACTTC
CDR3aa: CASSYSAGSSYEQYF

v_gene: TRBV5-4
d_gene: NA
abundance: few
j_gene: TRBJ1-2
CDR3nt: TGTGCCAGCAGCCCTCGACAGAGCTATGGCTACACCTTC
CDR3aa: CASSPRQSYGYTF

v_gene: TRBV29-1
d_gene: NA
abundance: NA
j_gene: TRBJ2-3
CDR3nt: TGCAGCGTTGAGGGGCCAGGCTCGTCCACAGATACGCAGTATTTT
CDR3aa: CSVEGPGSSTDTQYF

v_gene: TRBV7-9
d_gene: TRBD2
abundance: NA
j_gene: TRBJ2-3
CDR3nt: TGTGCCAGCAGCTTAGGGCTAGCGGCAAGCACAGATACGCAGTATTTT
CDR3aa: CASSLGLAASTDTQYF

v_gene: TRBV5-5
d_gene: NA
abundance: few
j_gene: TRBJ1-2
CDR3nt: TGTGCCAGCAGCTTGGAAGCAGGGTATGGCTACACCTTC
CDR3aa: CASSLEAGYGYTF

v_gene: TRBV27
d_gene: TRBD2
abundance: NA
j_gene: TRBJ2-7
CDR3nt: TGTGCCAGCAGTCTACTAGCGGGAGGGGCCTACGAGCAGTACTTC
CDR3aa: CASSLLAGGAYEQYF

v_gene: TRBV27
d_gene: NA
abundance: few
j_gene: TRBJ2-3
CDR3nt: TGTGCCAGCAGTTTGGGACTTAGCACAGATACGCAGTATTTT
CDR3aa: CASSLGLSTDTQYF

v_gene: TRBV19
d_gene: NA
abundance: once
j_gene: TRBJ2-3
CDR3nt: TGTGCCAGTAGCCCGGACAGAGCAGATACGCAGTATTTT
CDR3aa: CASSPDRADTQYF

v_gene: TRBV7-9
d_gene: TRBD1
abundance: once
j_gene: TRBJ1-1
CDR3nt: TGTGCCAGCAGCAAACCGGGACAGCGAGAAGCTTTCTTT
CDR3aa: CASSKPGQREAFF

v_gene: TRBV4-1
d_gene: TRBD2
abundance: NA
j_gene: TRBJ2-5
CDR3nt: TGCGCCAGCAGAGCGGGGGTAGCGGGAGGGGAGACCCAGTACTTC
CDR3aa: CASRAGVAGGETQYF

v_gene: TRBV4-2
d_gene: TRBD1
abundance: NA
j_gene: TRBJ2-4
CDR3nt: TGTGCCAGCAGCCAAGGACGAGGGGGACAGGGGGCGGCCAAAAACATTCAGTACTTC
CDR3aa: CASSQGRGGQGAAKNIQYF

v_gene: TRBV28
d_gene: NA
abundance: NA
j_gene: TRBJ1-1
CDR3nt: TGTGCCAGCACCCTCCCGGGACTCAACACTGAAGCTTTCTTT
CDR3aa: CASTLPGLNTEAFF

v_gene: TRBV4-3
d_gene: TRBD1
abundance: NA
j_gene: TRBJ1-2
CDR3nt: TGCGCCAGCAGCCAAGTTGCCGGGACAGGGTATGGCTACACCTTC
CDR3aa: CASSQVAGTGYGYTF

v_gene: TRBV2
d_gene: TRBD2
abundance: NA
j_gene: TRBJ2-3
CDR3nt: TGTGCCAGCAAGTTCAGCGGGGGCACAGATACGCAGTATTTT
CDR3aa: CASKFSGGTDTQYF

v_gene: TRBV7-6
d_gene: NA
abundance: NA
j_gene: TRBJ2-2
CDR3nt: TGTGCCAGCAGCTTAGCTGGAGCCGCAGCGACCGGGGAGCTGTTTTTT
CDR3aa: CASSLAGAAATGELFF

v_gene: TRBV19
d_gene: NA
abundance: once
j_gene: TRBJ2-5
CDR3nt: TGTGCCAGTAGTATTGGCGGGGTCCAAGAGACCCAGTACTTC
CDR3aa: CASSIGGVQETQYF

v_gene: TRBV4-1
d_gene: NA
abundance: NA
j_gene: TRBJ1-2
CDR3nt: TGCGCCAGCAGCCAAGAGTCGGGAGGGTTTGGCTATGGCTACACCTTC
CDR3aa: CASSQESGGFGYGYTF

v_gene: TRBV18
d_gene: TRBD1
abundance: NA
j_gene: TRBJ1-4
CDR3nt: TGTGCCAGCTCACTCTTGACAGGGGTTGAAAAACTGTTTTTT
CDR3aa: CASSLLTGVEKLFF

v_gene: TRBV10-2
d_gene: NA
abundance: NA
j_gene: TRBJ1-2
CDR3nt: TGCGCCAGCAGTGAGTCAGATTTGGAGGGTGAAGGGTATGGCTACACCTTC
CDR3aa: CASSESDLEGEGYGYTF

v_gene: TRBV18
d_gene: NA
abundance: NA
j_gene: TRBJ1-3
CDR3nt: TGTGCCAGCTCACCACTTCAGGGGACAGGAAACACCATATATTTT
CDR3aa: CASSPLQGTGNTIYF

v_gene: TRBV28
d_gene: NA
abundance: NA
j_gene: TRBJ1-5
CDR3nt: TGTGCCAGCACCGTAACAGGGTCAGGCAATCAGCCCCAGCATTTT
CDR3aa: CASTVTGSGNQPQHF

v_gene: TRBV15
d_gene: NA
abundance: NA
j_gene: TRBJ2-5
CDR3nt: TGTGCCACCAGCAGAGACAACGTGCCGGGACTCGAAGAGACCCAGTACTTC
CDR3aa: CATSRDNVPGLEETQYF

v_gene: TRBV7-9
d_gene: NA
abundance: NA
j_gene: TRBJ2-7
CDR3nt: TGTGCCAGCAGCTTAGGAGACGGGAATGGCCGTCAGTACTTC
CDR3aa: CASSLGDGNGRQYF

v_gene: TRBV5-6
d_gene: TRBD1
abundance: NA
j_gene: TRBJ1-5
CDR3nt: TGTGCCAGCAGCTTGGACAGGGGAAGACAGCCCCAGCATTTT
CDR3aa: CASSLDRGRQPQHF

v_gene: TRBV7-9
d_gene: NA
abundance: NA
j_gene: TRBJ1-4
CDR3nt: TGTGCCAGCAGCTTACCCGGGGTTGAAAAACTGTTTTTT
CDR3aa: CASSLPGVEKLFF

v_gene: TRBV28
d_gene: NA
abundance: NA
j_gene: TRBJ1-5
CDR3nt: TGTGCCACTACGTTTCCGTCTCAGCCCCAGCATTTT
CDR3aa: CATTFPSQPQHF